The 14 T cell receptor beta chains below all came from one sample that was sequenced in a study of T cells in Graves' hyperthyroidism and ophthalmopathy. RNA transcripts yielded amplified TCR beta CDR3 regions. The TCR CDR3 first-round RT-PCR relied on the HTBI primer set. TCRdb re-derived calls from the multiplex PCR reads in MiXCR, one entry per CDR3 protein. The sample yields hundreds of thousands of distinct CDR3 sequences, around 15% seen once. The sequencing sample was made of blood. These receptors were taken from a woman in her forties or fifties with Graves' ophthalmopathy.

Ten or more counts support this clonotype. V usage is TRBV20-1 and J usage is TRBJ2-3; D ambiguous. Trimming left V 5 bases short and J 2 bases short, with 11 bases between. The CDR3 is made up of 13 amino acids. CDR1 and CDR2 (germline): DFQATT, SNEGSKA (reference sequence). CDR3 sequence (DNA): TGCAGTGCTGAAAGCTATTTCACAGATACGCAGTATTTT. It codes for CSAESYFTDTQYF.

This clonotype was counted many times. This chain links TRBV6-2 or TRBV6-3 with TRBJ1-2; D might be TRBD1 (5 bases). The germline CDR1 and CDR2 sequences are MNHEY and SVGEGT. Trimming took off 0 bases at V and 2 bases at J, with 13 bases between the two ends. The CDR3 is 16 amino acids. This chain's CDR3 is CASSYSNQGSNYGYTF. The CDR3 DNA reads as TGTGCCAGCAGTTACTCGAACCAGGGAAGCAACTATGGCTACACCTTC.

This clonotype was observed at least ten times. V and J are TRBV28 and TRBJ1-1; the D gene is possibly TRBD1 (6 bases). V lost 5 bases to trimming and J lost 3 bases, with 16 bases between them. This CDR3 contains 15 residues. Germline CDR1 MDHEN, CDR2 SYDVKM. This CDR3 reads CASSPQGKVDTEAFF. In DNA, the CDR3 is TGTGCCAGCAGTCCGCAGGGGAAGGTAGACACTGAAGCTTTCTTT.

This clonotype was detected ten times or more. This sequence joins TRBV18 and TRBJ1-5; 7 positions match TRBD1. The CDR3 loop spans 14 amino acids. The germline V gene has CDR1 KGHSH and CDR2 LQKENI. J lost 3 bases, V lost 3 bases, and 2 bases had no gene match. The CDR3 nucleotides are TGTGCCAGCTCACCTGGGACAGACAATCAGCCCCAGCATTTT. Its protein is CASSPGTDNQPQHF.

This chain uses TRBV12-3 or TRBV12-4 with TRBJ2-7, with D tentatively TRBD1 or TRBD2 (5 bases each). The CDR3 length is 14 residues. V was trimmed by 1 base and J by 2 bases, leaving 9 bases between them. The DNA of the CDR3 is TGTGCCAGCAGTTTAGGGGACGTTCCCTACGAGCAGTACTTC. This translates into CASSLGDVPYEQYF.

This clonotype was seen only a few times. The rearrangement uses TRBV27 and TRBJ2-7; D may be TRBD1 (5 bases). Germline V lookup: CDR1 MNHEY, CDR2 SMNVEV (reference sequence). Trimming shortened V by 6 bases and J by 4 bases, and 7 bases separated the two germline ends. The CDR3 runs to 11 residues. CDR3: CASRKGYEQYF. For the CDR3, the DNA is TGTGCCAGCAGAAAGGGGTACGAGCAGTACTTC.

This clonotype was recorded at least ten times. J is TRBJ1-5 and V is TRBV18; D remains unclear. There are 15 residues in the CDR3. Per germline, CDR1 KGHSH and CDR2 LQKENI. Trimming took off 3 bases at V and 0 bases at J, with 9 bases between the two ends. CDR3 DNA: TGTGCCAGCTCACCTGATTGGGGTAGCAATCAGCCCCAGCATTTT. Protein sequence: CASSPDWGSNQPQHF.

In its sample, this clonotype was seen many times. CDR3 amino acids: CAAGADSNIQYF. For the CDR3, the DNA is TGTGCCGCTGGGGCCGACTCAAACATTCAGTACTTC. The V gene is TRBV30, the J gene TRBJ2-4; weak D call: TRBD1 (5 bases). V was pared by 8 bases and J by 6 bases, with 14 bases between. The CDR3 totals 12 residues. Germline lookup yields CDR1 GTSNPN and CDR2 SVGIG (reference sequence).

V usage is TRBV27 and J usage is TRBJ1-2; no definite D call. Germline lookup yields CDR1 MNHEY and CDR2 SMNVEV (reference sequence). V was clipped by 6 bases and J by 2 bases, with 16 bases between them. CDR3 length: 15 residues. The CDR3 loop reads CASSRTGISNYGYTF. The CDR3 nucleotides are TGTGCCAGCAGCAGGACGGGGATCTCCAACTATGGCTACACCTTC.

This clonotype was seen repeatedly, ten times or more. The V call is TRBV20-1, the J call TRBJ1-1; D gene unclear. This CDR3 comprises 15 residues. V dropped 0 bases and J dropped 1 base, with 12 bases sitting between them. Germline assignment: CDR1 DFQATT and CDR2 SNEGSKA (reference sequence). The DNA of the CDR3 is TGCAGTGCTAGAGAATATGGCAGACCGAACACTGAAGCTTTCTTT. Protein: CSAREYGRPNTEAFF.

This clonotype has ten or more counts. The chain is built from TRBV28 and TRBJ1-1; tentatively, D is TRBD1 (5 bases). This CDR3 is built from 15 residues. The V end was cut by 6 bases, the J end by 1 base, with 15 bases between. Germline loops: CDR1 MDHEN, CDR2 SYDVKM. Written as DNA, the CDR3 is TGTGCCAGCAGAAATACAGGATCTTGGAACACTGAAGCTTTCTTT. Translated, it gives CASRNTGSWNTEAFF.

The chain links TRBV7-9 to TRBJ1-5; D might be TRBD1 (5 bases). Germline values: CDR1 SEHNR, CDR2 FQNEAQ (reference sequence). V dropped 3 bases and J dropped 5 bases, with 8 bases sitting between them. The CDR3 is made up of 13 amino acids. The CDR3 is CASSFGGDQPQHF. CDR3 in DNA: TGTGCCAGCAGCTTTGGGGGGGATCAGCCCCAGCATTTT.

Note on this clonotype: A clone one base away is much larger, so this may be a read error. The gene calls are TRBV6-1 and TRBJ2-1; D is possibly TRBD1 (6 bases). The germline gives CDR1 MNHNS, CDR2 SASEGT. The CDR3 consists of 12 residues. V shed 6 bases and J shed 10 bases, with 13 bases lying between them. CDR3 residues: CASRETGFEQFF. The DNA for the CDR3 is TGTGCCAGCAGAGAGACAGGTTTCGAGCAGTTCTTC.

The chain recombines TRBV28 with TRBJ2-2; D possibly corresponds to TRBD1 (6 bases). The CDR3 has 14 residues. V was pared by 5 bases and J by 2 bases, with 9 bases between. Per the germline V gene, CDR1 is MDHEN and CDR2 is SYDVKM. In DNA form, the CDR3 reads TGTGCCAGCAGTATGGGACAAAACACCGGGGAGCTGTTTTTT. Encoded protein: CASSMGQNTGELFF. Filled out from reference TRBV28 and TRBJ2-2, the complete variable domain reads DVKVTQSSRYLVKRTGEKVFLECVQDMDHENMFWYRQDPGLGLRLIYFSYDVKMKEKGDIPEGYSVSREKKERFSLILESASTNQTSMYLCASSMGQNTGELFFGEGSRLTVL.